Shown below are 21 T cell receptor beta chains from a single sample sequenced in a study of T cell responses to AZD1222 COVID-19 vaccine. This table comes from immunoSEQ multiplex PCR, and its TCRdb copy is limited to in-frame clones, with some not included. Of 72,000 or so clones detected, around 90% appear once; the ten largest clones hold 4.2%. The material was peripheral blood, obtained on day 0 of AZD1222 vaccination. These receptors were obtained from an adult in good health.

The chain uses TRBV9 and TRBJ1-1; tentative D call: TRBD1 (5 bases). The CDR3 covers 14 residues. Germline CDR1 SGDLS, CDR2 YYNGEE. V lost 0 bases to trimming and J lost 3 bases, with 9 bases between them. The CDR3 region has the DNA TGTGCCAGCAGCGTAGGCCCCAGGGACACTGAAGCTTTCTTT. It is translated as CASSVGPRDTEAFF.

This clone was recorded once. This rearrangement joins TRBV5-5 to TRBJ2-7; a weak D match, TRBD1 (6 bases). Germline V gene data show CDR1 as SGHKS and CDR2 as YYEKEE (reference sequence). V lost 0 bases and J lost 3, with 7 bases in between. The CDR3 runs 13 residues. CDR3 in DNA: TGTGCCAGCAGCTTGGGGACAGACTACGAGCAGTACTTC. Encoded protein: CASSLGTDYEQYF.

This chain uses TRBV6-1 with TRBJ1-5; D remains unclear. CDR3 length equals 15 residues. Trimming cost V 3 bases and J 1 base, with 10 bases left between them. From germline, CDR1 is MNHNS and CDR2 SASEGT. CDR3 loop: CASSDGGPSNQPQHF. CDR3 DNA: TGTGCCAGCAGTGATGGAGGACCCAGCAATCAGCCCCAGCATTTT.

The CDR3: CASSGRVYTIYF. The CDR3 DNA reads as TGTGCCAGCAGTGGGCGGGTATACACCATATATTTT. The chain combines TRBV6-4 with TRBJ1-3; unclear D gene. The V end was cut by 4 bases, the J end by 8 bases, with 9 bases between. The CDR3 is 12 residues long. Germline assignment: CDR1 MRHNA and CDR2 SNTAGT.

This rearrangement joins TRBV7-8 to TRBJ1-1; D unclear. The CDR3 is made up of 14 amino acids. The germline V and J ends were trimmed by 1 base and 0 bases, with 6 bases remaining between them. Looked up from germline, CDR1 is SGHVS and CDR2 is FQNEAQ. The CDR3 coding sequence is TGTGCCAGCAGCTTAGGAGGTATGAACACTGAAGCTTTCTTT. Its protein product is CASSLGGMNTEAFF.

This chain uses TRBV20-1 with TRBJ2-5; D perhaps matches TRBD2 (5 bases). V lost 3 bases and J lost 5, with 10 bases in between. Germline assignment: CDR1 DFQATT and CDR2 SNEGSKA (reference sequence). The CDR3 is 12 amino acids. The CDR3 bases are TGCAGTGCTAGTAGAGGGTCGGAGACCCAGTACTTC. Translating it yields CSASRGSETQYF.

This clone appeared a single time. The chain couples TRBV3-1 (or the pseudogene TRBV3-2) to TRBJ1-5, with a possible D match to TRBD1 (5 bases). In germline, CDR1 is LGHDT, CDR2 YNNKEL (reference sequence). The V end lost 4 bases, the J end lost 0 bases, and 13 bases lay between the germline ends. The CDR3 totals 16 residues. The CDR3 here is CASSRQLGDSNQPQHF. CDR3 in DNA: TGTGCCAGCAGCCGACAGCTTGGAGATAGCAATCAGCCCCAGCATTTT.

The chain has TRBV7-6 and TRBJ2-6; the D gene is possibly TRBD1 (7 bases). The V end lost 4 bases, the J end lost 2 bases, and 15 bases lay between the germline ends. The CDR3 consists of 17 residues. CDR1 and CDR2 (germline): SGHVS, FNYEAQ. The CDR3 spells CASSSTTGEAGANVLTF. The CDR3 DNA sequence: TGTGCCAGCAGCTCCACAACAGGGGAGGCTGGGGCCAACGTCCTGACTTTC.

The chain combines TRBV10-3 with TRBJ1-1; 12 nucleotides align to TRBD1. In germline, CDR1 is ENHRY, CDR2 SYGVKD. This CDR3 region has 14 residues. Trimming took 10 bases from V and 0 from J; bases not matched to a gene: 3. The CDR3 sequence: CATGQGAVNTEAFF. The CDR3 DNA reads as TGTGCCACGGGACAGGGGGCCGTGAACACTGAAGCTTTCTTT.

The V and J genes are TRBV9 and TRBJ2-3; D unclear. The CDR3 has 14 amino acids. Germline CDR1 SGDLS, CDR2 YYNGEE. V dropped 0 bases and J dropped 6 bases, with 11 bases sitting between them. In DNA form, the CDR3 reads TGTGCCAGCAGCGTAGTCGACGATGGGGATACGCAGTATTTT. Protein product: CASSVVDDGDTQYF.

The V gene is TRBV27, the J gene TRBJ1-1, with a tentative D call TRBD1 (6 bases). Trimming removed 6 bases from V and 1 base from J, with 12 bases in between. Per germline, CDR1 MNHEY and CDR2 SMNVEV (reference sequence). The CDR3 length is 14 residues. CDR3 bases: TGTGCCAGCAGCCTCAGGGGAGGGAACACTGAAGCTTTCTTT. Translation: CASSLRGGNTEAFF.

The rearrangement joins TRBV7-8 to TRBJ1-2; D gene unclear. Germline CDR1 SGHVS, CDR2 FQNEAQ. V was pared by 4 bases and J by 3 bases, with 15 bases between. The CDR3 covers 15 residues. The CDR3 loop is CASSSPYGGDYGYTF. Written as DNA, the CDR3 is TGTGCCAGCAGCTCTCCCTATGGAGGAGACTATGGCTACACCTTC.

The chain joins TRBV28 to TRBJ2-5; 9 bases are a match to TRBD2. Germline CDR1 MDHEN, CDR2 SYDVKM. The V segment lost 3 bases and the J segment 4 bases; nucleotides outside the gene matches: 9. The CDR3 covers 16 residues. Written as DNA, the CDR3 is TGTGCCAGCAGTTTCCCCACTAGCGGGCCGACAGAGACCCAGTACTTC. It translates to CASSFPTSGPTETQYF.

The V and J genes are TRBV2 and TRBJ1-1; 7 nucleotides match TRBD1. Germline loops: CDR1 SNHLY, CDR2 FYNNEI. The V and J ends lost 7 bases and 7 bases, in that order; junction bases with no gene match: 3. The CDR3 spans 11 residues. CDR3 protein: CASIGDSEAFF. CDR3 nucleotide sequence: TGTGCCAGCATCGGGGACAGTGAAGCTTTCTTT.

The rearrangement uses TRBV3-1 (or the pseudogene TRBV3-2) and TRBJ2-7; D remains ambiguous. V was pared by 0 bases and J by 2 bases, with 8 bases between. The CDR3 is made up of 14 amino acids. Germline V CDR1 and CDR2: LGHDT, YNNKEL (reference sequence). CDR3 amino acids: CASSQDGLAYEQYF. CDR3 in DNA: TGTGCCAGCAGCCAAGATGGGCTAGCCTACGAGCAGTACTTC.

This clone has only a few counts. The V gene is TRBV7-2, the J gene TRBJ1-1; 7 bases fit TRBD1. V lost 5 bases to trimming and J lost 1 base; unmatched junction nucleotides: 4. From germline, CDR1 is SGHTA and CDR2 FQGNSA. The CDR3 sequence is 14 residues long. The CDR3 region is CASSRGQPNTEAFF. For the CDR3, the DNA is TGTGCCAGCAGCCGGGGACAGCCGAACACTGAAGCTTTCTTT. Drawing the rest from reference TRBV7-2 and TRBJ1-1, the complete variable domain is GAGVSQSPSNKVTEKGKDVELRCDPISGHTALYWYRQSLGQGLEFLIYFQGNSAPDKSGLPSDRFSAERTGGSVSTLTIQRTQQEDSAVYLCASSRGQPNTEAFFGQGTRLTVV.

The V and J genes are TRBV12-3 or TRBV12-4 and TRBJ2-7; 7 nucleotides align to TRBD1. The CDR3 extends over 12 amino acids. V gave up 7 bases and J gave up 6 bases; unmatched junction bases: 6. CDR3 in DNA: TGTGCCAGCACTTGGGACAGCAGCGAGCAGTACTTC. This gives the protein CASTWDSSEQYF.

The chain recombines TRBV10-3 with TRBJ2-1; the D gene is possibly TRBD2 (5 bases). The CDR3 has 11 amino acids. In germline, CDR1 is ENHRY, CDR2 SYGVKD. V lost 3 bases to trimming and J lost 9 bases, with 6 bases between them. CDR3 nucleotides: TGTGCCATCAGTGAAGGAGGTGAGCAGTTCTTC. Translated: CAISEGGEQFF.

The chain has TRBV27 and TRBJ1-6, with D possibly matching TRBD1 (6 bases). Germline V CDR1 and CDR2: MNHEY, SMNVEV (reference sequence). Trimming took off 5 bases at V and 10 bases at J, with 15 bases between the two ends. The CDR3 runs to 14 residues. The CDR3 reads CASSRSGDDSPLHF. CDR3 DNA: TGTGCCAGCAGTCGGTCAGGGGATGACTCACCCCTCCACTTT.

The chain uses TRBV20-1 and TRBJ1-1; no definite D call. The germline V gene has CDR1 DFQATT and CDR2 SNEGSKA (reference sequence). CDR3 length: 11 residues. Trimming pared 5 bases from V and 12 bases from J, leaving 16 bases between. Here the CDR3 DNA reads TGCAGTGCTCTAACGGAGGGTAGGCCTTTCTTT. Its protein product is CSALTEGRPFF.

This clone showed up just once. The chain couples TRBV7-9 to TRBJ1-2; weak D call: TRBD1 (5 bases). The V and J ends lost 1 base and 7 bases respectively, with 16 bases between them. The CDR3 loop spans 15 amino acids. From germline, CDR1 is SEHNR and CDR2 FQNEAQ (reference sequence). CDR3 sequence (DNA): TGTGCCAGCAGCTTAGGCAGGGCGGTTATCTCTGGCTACACCTTC. Translated: CASSLGRAVISGYTF. Filled out from reference TRBV7-9 and TRBJ1-2, the complete variable domain reads DTGVSQNPRHKITKRGQNVTFRCDPISEHNRLYWYRQTLGQGPEFLTYFQNEAQLEKSRLLSDRFSAERPKGSFSTLEIQRTEQGDSAMYLCASSLGRAVISGYTFGSGTRLTVV.